This TCR beta chain was recovered during a study of cytomegalovirus exposure and HLA in healthy donors. Regarding this clone: What it binds is unknown.

The PCR made use of 60 Vbeta and 13 Jbeta primers. The protocol was immunoSEQ multiplex PCR, while the TCRdb copy is restricted to in-frame clones and leaves out a portion. The sample has 150,000 to 200,000 clones, 60% to 85% seen once. CDR1 and CDR2 from the germline V gene are MNHEY and SVGAGI. The CDR3 loop spans 13 amino acids. V was shortened by 6 bases and J by 8 bases, with 14 bases between the two germline ends. Overall study results and limits: Association with HLA alleles at 0.05 false discovery rate was found for roughly 17,000 TCR beta sequences in a later analysis.

This sequence originates from a woman aged 30 to 39 in good health and CMV-seronegative. Sequenced: PBMCs. This chain links TRBV6-5 with TRBJ2-1; no clear D gene. The CDR3 DNA reads as TGTGCCAGCAGCAGACTCGGCCCACATGAGCAGTTCTTC. This encodes CASSRLGPHEQFF.